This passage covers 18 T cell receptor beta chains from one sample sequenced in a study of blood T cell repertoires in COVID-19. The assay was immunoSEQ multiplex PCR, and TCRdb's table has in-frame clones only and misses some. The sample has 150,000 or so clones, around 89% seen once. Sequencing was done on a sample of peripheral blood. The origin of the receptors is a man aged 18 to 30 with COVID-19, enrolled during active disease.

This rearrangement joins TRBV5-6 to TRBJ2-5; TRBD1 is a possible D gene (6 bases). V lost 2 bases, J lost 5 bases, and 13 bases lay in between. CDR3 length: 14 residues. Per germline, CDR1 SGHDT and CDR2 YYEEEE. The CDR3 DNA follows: TGTGCCAGCAGCTTACAGGGAATCGGGGAGACCCAGTACTTC. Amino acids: CASSLQGIGETQYF.

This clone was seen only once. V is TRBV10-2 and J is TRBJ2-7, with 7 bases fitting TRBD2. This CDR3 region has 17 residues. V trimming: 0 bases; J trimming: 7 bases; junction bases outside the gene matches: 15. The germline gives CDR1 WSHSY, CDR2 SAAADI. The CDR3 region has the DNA TGCGCCAGCAGTGAGTCCTCTGGGGGGGAAGGACTGGGTGAGCAGTACTTC. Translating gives CASSESSGGEGLGEQYF.

This chain's CDR3 is CSASKSREEQFF. CDR3 sequence (DNA): TGCAGTGCTAGTAAGTCGCGGGAGGAGCAGTTCTTC. The genes are TRBV20-1 and TRBJ2-1; 7 bases match TRBD2. The CDR3 consists of 12 residues. In germline, CDR1 is DFQATT, CDR2 SNEGSKA (reference sequence). V was pared by 3 bases and J by 10 bases, with 6 bases of the junction left unmatched.

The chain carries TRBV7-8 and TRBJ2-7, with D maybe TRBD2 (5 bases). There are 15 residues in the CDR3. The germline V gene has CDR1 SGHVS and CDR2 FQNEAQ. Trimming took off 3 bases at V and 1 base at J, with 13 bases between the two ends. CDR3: CASSFGVSRSYEQYF. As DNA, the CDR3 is TGTGCCAGCAGCTTCGGGGTCTCCCGGTCCTACGAGCAGTACTTC.

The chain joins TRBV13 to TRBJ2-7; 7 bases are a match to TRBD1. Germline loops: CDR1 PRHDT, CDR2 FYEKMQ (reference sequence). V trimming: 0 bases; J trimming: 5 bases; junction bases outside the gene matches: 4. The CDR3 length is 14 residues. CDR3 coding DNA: TGTGCCAGCAGCTTAGGGGACAGGAACGACGAGCAGTACTTC. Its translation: CASSLGDRNDEQYF.

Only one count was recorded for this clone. CDR3 coding DNA: TGTGCCAGCACCACCCACAGGAAAGCTTTCTTT. This encodes CASTTHRKAFF. The chain links TRBV28 to TRBJ1-1; maybe TRBD1 (5 bases). The CDR3 runs 11 residues. Per the germline V gene, CDR1 is MDHEN and CDR2 is SYDVKM. V gave up 7 bases and J gave up 9 bases, with 12 bases separating them.

CDR3 sequence reads: CASSSLAGAAYNEQFF. CDR3 sequence (DNA): TGTGCCAGCAGCTCTCTAGCGGGAGCCGCATACAATGAGCAGTTCTTC. The chain joins TRBV7-2 to TRBJ2-1; TRBD2 aligns across 10 bases. With V trimmed by 4 bases and J by 4 bases, 7 bases remained unmatched. The CDR3 consists of 16 residues. Germline V gives CDR1 SGHTA, CDR2 FQGNSA.

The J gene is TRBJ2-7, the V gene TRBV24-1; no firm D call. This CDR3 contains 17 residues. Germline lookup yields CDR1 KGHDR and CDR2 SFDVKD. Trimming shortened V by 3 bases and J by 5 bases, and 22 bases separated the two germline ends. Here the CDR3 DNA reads TGTGCCACCAGTGATCCCGCGGATAGCTCTAGAGGCGACGAGCAGTACTTC. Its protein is CATSDPADSSRGDEQYF.

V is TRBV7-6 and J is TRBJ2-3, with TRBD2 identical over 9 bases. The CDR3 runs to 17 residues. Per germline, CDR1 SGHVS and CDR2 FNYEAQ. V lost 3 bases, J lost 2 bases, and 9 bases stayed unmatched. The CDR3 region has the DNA TGTGCCAGCAGCTTCCCGACTAGCGGTAACTACACAGATACGCAGTATTTT. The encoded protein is CASSFPTSGNYTDTQYF. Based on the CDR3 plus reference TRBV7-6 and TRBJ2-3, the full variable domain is GAGVSQSPRYKVTKRGQDVALRCDPISGHVSLYWYRQALGQGPEFLTYFNYEAQQDKSGLPNDRFSAERPEGSISTLTIQRTEQRDSAMYRCASSFPTSGNYTDTQYFGPGTRLTVL.

DNA of the CDR3: TGTGCCAGCAGTCCCCGGGGGTATAGCAATCAGCCCCAGCATTTT. It encodes CASSPRGYSNQPQHF. The chain carries TRBV27 and TRBJ1-5; weak D call: TRBD1 (5 bases). The germline V gene encodes CDR1 MNHEY and CDR2 SMNVEV (reference sequence). Trimming removed 5 bases from V and 0 bases from J, with 11 bases in between. CDR3 length: 15 residues.

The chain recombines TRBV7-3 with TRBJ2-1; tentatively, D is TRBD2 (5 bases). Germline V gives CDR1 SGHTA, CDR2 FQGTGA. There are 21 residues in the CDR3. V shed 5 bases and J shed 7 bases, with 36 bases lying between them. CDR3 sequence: CASSIRSLYPRTGWRPNEQFF. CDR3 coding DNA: TGTGCCAGCAGCATCAGATCGCTCTATCCGCGGACGGGATGGAGGCCAAATGAGCAGTTCTTC.

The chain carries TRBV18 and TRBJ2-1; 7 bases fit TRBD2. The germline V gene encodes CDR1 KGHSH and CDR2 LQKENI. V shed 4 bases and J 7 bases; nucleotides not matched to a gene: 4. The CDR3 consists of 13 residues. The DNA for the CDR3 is TGTGCCAGCTCACACGGGACTACTAATGAGCAGTTCTTC. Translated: CASSHGTTNEQFF.

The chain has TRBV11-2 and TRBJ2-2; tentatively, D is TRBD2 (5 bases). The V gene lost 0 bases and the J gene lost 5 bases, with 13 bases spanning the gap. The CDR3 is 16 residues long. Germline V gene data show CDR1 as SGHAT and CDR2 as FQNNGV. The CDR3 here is CASSLDIGSSTGELFF. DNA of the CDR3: TGTGCCAGCAGCTTAGATATTGGGAGTAGTACCGGGGAGCTGTTTTTT.

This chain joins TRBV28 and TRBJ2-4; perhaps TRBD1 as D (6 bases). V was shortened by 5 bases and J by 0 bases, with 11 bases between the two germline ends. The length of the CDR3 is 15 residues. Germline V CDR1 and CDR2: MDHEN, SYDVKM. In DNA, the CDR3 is TGTGCCAGCAGTCGACAGGTTCTAGCCAAAAACATTCAGTACTTC. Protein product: CASSRQVLAKNIQYF.

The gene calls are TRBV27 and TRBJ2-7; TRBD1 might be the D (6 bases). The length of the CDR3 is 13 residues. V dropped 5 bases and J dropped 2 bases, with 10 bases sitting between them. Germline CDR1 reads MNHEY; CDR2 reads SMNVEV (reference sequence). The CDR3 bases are TGTGCCAGCAGTCCTGAGGGGGCCTACGAGCAGTACTTC. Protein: CASSPEGAYEQYF.

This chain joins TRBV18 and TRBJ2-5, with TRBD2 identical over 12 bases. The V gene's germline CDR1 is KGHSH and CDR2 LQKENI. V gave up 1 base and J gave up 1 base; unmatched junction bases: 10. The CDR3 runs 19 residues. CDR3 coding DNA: TGTGCCAGCTCACCACGTCTCCCTAGCGGGAGGGGGCCCCAAGAGACCCAGTACTTC. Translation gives CASSPRLPSGRGPQETQYF. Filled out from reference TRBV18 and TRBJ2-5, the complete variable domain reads NAGVMQNPRHLVRRRGQEARLRCSPMKGHSHVYWYRQLPEEGLKFMVYLQKENIIDESGMPKERFSAEFPKEGPSILRIQQVVRGDSAAYFCASSPRLPSGRGPQETQYFGPGTRLLVL.

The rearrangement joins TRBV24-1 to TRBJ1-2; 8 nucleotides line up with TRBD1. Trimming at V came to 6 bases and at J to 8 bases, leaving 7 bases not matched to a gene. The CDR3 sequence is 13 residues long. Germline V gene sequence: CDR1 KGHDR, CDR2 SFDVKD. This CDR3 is CATSSGGAEGYTF. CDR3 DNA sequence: TGTGCCACCAGTTCAGGGGGCGCGGAGGGCTACACCTTC.

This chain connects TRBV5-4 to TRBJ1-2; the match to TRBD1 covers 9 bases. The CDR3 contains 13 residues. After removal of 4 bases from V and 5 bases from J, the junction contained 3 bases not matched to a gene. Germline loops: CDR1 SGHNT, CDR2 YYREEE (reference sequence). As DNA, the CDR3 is TGTGCCAGCAGCCCGGACAGGGGTTATGGCTACACCTTC. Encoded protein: CASSPDRGYGYTF.